This record looks at one T cell receptor (beta chain) sequence and its context. Per the authors' pipeline: The number of TCRs in each sample had a median of 95,638 and spanned about 20,000 to 690,600. Using its own MiXCR run on the RACE reads, TCRdb lists one record per CDR3 protein. TCRdb's processing, not the authors', yielded these V and J calls. Of around 200,000 distinct CDR3 sequences listed, around a quarter are singletons. From germline, CDR1 is MNHNY and CDR2 SVGAGI (reference sequence). There are 14 residues in the CDR3. Deletions cut 5 bases from V and 2 bases from J, with 10 bases between. This sample is part of a study of human T cells and chemical hapten exposure. The overall study: Patients got weekly scalp diphenylcyclopropenone doses over the roughly 24-week study.

Time point given: patch test 3, about 24 weeks after DPC sensitization. This sample's treatment: therapeutic diphenylcyclopropenone sensitization with weekly scalp DPC. The gene calls are TRBV6-6 and TRBJ1-3; no clear D gene. This sample comprised whole blood, obtained in connection with sensitization to the hapten diphenylcyclopropenone (DPC). This TCR derives from a woman between 40 and 55 years old with alopecia areata. Some clones in this sample may be carry-over from other donors' samples. The CDR3, as DNA: TGTGCCAGCAGTCCCGGAGGACCTGGAAACACCATATATTTT. Its protein is CASSPGGPGNTIYF.